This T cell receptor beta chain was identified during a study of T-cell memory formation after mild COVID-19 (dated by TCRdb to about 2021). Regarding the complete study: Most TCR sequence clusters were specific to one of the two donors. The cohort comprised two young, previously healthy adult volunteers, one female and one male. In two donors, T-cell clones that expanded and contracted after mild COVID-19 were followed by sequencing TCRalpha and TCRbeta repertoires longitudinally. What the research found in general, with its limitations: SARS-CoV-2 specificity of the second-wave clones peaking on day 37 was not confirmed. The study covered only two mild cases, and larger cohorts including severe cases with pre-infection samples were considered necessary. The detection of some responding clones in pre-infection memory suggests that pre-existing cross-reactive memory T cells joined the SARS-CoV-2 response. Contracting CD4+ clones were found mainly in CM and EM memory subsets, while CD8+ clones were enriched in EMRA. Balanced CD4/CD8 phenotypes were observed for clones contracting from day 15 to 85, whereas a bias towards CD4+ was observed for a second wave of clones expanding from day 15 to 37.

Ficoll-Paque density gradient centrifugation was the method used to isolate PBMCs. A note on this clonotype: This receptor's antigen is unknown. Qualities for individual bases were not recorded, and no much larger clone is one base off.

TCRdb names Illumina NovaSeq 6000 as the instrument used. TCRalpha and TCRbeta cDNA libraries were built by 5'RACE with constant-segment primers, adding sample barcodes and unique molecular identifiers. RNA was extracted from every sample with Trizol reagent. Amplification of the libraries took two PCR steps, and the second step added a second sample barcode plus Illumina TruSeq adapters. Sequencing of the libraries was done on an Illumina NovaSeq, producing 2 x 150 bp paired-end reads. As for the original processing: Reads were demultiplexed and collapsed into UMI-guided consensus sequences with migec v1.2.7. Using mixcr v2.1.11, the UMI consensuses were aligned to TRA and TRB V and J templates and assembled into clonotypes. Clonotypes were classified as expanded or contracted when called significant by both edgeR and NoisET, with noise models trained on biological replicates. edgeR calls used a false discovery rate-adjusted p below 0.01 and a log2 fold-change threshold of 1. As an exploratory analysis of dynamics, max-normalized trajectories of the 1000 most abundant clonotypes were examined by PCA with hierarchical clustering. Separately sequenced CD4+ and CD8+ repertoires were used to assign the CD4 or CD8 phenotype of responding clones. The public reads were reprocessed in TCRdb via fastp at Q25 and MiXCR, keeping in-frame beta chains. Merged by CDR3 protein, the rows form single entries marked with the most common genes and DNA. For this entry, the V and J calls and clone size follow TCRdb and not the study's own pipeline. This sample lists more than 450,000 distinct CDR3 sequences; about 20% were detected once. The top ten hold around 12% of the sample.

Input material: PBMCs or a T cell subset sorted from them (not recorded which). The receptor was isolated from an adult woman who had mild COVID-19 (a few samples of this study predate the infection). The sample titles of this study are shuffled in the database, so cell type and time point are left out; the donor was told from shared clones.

CDR3 loop: CASSLSLGGDITVSSYEQYF. The sequenced DNA is TGTGCCAGCAGTTTAAGTTTAGGAGGGGACATCACCGTCTCCTCCTACGAGCAGTACTTC. The chain was built from TRBV12-3 or TRBV12-4 and TRBJ2-7; the D gene cannot be resolved beyond TRBD1 or TRBD2, each matching 6 bases. Trimming at the junction amounts to 2 bases on V and 0 bases on J, and the germline ends lie 26 bases apart. The CDR3 runs 20 residues from the cysteine to the phenylalanine. Just the 60-base CDR3 DNA is kept, in frame starting at base 1.